The clone carrying this T cell receptor (beta chain) appeared a single time. Its matching antigen is unknown. This sample stems from a study of cytomegalovirus exposure and HLA in healthy donors. Assay used: immunoSEQ multiplex PCR; TCRdb lists only in-frame clones, some missing. The data contain 150,000 to 180,000 clones, approximately 86% of them singletons. Study findings and constraints: Both high specificity and high sensitivity reportedly marked the classifier's diagnosis of cytomegalovirus status. Overall, about 160 TCR beta chains were annotated as cytomegalovirus-associated. Rare sequences made up most TCRs, while some public TCRs were found in many donors.

These donors were members of the roughly 120-subject validation cohort, a group separate from the roughly 670-subject first cohort. V shed 0 bases and J 1 base; nucleotides not matched to a gene: 8. Germline CDR1 and CDR2: LGHNA and YSLEER. The CDR3 consists of 17 residues. The rearrangement uses TRBV4-3 and TRBJ1-1; 7 bases fit TRBD1. The sequence was obtained from a human donor in good health. Sample: PBMCs. CDR3 DNA sequence: TGCGCCAGCAGCCAAGAGGACATTTCAGGGGGGAACACTGAAGCTTTCTTT. This encodes CASSQEDISGGNTEAFF.